The 8 T cell receptor beta chains listed next were all sequenced from one sample in a study of shared clonotypes between healthy human individuals. Only in-frame clones appear in the TCRdb table, and some are missing; sequencing was by immunoSEQ multiplex PCR. The table shows approximately 350,000 clones, with approximately 97% occurring only once. Sequenced material: memory CD8+ T cells sorted from blood. As to subset: CD45RO+ cells pooled with CCR7-negative TemRA cells. These receptors all stem from a man between 25 and 39 years old in good health.

This clone was recorded only once. This chain joins TRBV7-8 and TRBJ1-2; D unresolved. Germline V gene sequence: CDR1 SGHVS, CDR2 FQNEAQ. The germline V and J ends were trimmed by 1 base and 4 bases, with 10 bases remaining between them. This CDR3 contains 14 residues. This CDR3 reads CASSLERQVYGYTF. CDR3 sequence (DNA): TGTGCCAGCAGCTTAGAGAGGCAGGTCTATGGCTACACCTTC.

This clone was observed once. The chain combines TRBV10-2 with TRBJ2-1; 10 nucleotides match TRBD2. Germline lookup yields CDR1 WSHSY and CDR2 SAAADI. The CDR3 contains 15 residues. V shed 8 bases and J 7 bases; nucleotides not matched to a gene: 11. This CDR3 is CASSDYRTSGNEQFF. DNA for the CDR3: TGCGCCAGCTCAGATTATAGGACTAGCGGAAATGAGCAGTTCTTC.

V gene TRBV7-9 combines with J gene TRBJ1-4; 7 nucleotides line up with TRBD1. V was pared by 5 bases and J by 5 bases, with 5 bases of the junction left unmatched. The CDR3 is made up of 14 amino acids. The germline CDR1 and CDR2 sequences are SEHNR and FQNEAQ (reference sequence). CDR3 sequence reads: CASSPQGRNEKLFF. The CDR3 coding sequence is TGTGCCAGCAGCCCACAGGGGAGGAATGAAAAACTGTTTTTT.

CDR3 sequence reads: CASTILHTGGNEQFF. CDR3 DNA: TGTGCCAGCACCATCTTACACACAGGGGGGAATGAGCAGTTCTTC. V and J are TRBV6-6 and TRBJ2-1, with 8 bases identical to TRBD1. The trim removed 7 bases at V and 7 bases at J, leaving 12 bases unmatched. Germline V CDR1 and CDR2: MNHNY, SVGAGI (reference sequence). The length of the CDR3 is 15 residues.

The rearrangement uses TRBV15 and TRBJ2-5, with 12 nucleotides matching TRBD2. With V trimmed by 5 bases and J by 4 bases, 8 bases remained unmatched. This CDR3 has 16 amino acids. CDR1 LNHNV and CDR2 YYDKDF come from the germline V gene (reference sequence). The CDR3 spells CATSATGGLAGETQYF. The CDR3 DNA follows: TGTGCCACCAGCGCAACAGGGGGACTAGCGGGAGAGACCCAGTACTTC.

Points on this clone: The same CDR3 is also encoded by other DNA sequences in this sample. The CDR3 nucleotides read TGTGCCAGCAGTTTCTTGTCGAACACCGGGGAGCTGTTTTTT. Its translation: CASSFLSNTGELFF. The V call is TRBV27, the J call TRBJ2-2; no definite D call. Looked up from germline, CDR1 is MNHEY and CDR2 is SMNVEV (reference sequence). Deletions cut 3 bases from V and 0 bases from J, with 5 bases between. The CDR3 is 14 amino acids.

With respect to this clone: Within the sample, other DNA sequences also encode this same CDR3. This chain joins TRBV10-3 and TRBJ2-5, with TRBD2 as a possible D gene (5 bases). This CDR3 comprises 12 residues. Deletions cut 6 bases from V and 4 bases from J, with 9 bases between. Germline V lookup: CDR1 ENHRY, CDR2 SYGVKD. The CDR3 DNA sequence: TGTGCCATCAGGGCTGGAGGAGAGACCCAGTACTTC. Protein sequence: CAIRAGGETQYF.

The chain couples TRBV5-5 to TRBJ2-4; 7 positions match TRBD2. With 0 bases clipped from V and 3 bases from J, the junction kept 9 bases outside the gene matches. The CDR3 has 17 amino acids. Per the germline V gene, CDR1 is SGHKS and CDR2 is YYEKEE (reference sequence). The CDR3 loop is CASSLVGLAAIKNIQYF. CDR3 DNA sequence: TGTGCCAGCAGCTTGGTTGGTCTAGCGGCGATCAAAAACATTCAGTACTTC.